This entry lists 16 T cell receptor beta chains sequenced from one sample in a study of regulatory T cells in long-lasting Graves disease. Assembly of TCR beta libraries relied on iRepertoire HTBI primers together with Arm-PCR of CDR3 regions. One entry per CDR3 protein results from TCRdb running MiXCR on the multiplex PCR reads. Found here are fewer than 650,000 distinct CDR3 sequences, roughly 15% of them singletons; the top ten hold approximately 18%. Time point meaning: newly diagnosed GD, antithyroid drugs for less than 3 months. PBMC-extracted RNA yielded the TCR library. The sample also formed part of further work on T cells in Graves' hyperthyroidism and ophthalmopathy.

Here the sequenced sample was peripheral blood mononuclear cells (PBMCs), taken at new diagnosis, from a patient treated with antithyroid drugs. The receptors originated from a woman aged 25 to 39 with Graves disease.

On this clonotype: Given a much more abundant clone one base away, this may be a read error. The chain joins TRBV7-3 to TRBJ2-3; D possibly corresponds to TRBD2 (8 bases). The better agreement between TRBJ2-5 and the DNA end casts doubt on the J call. CDR3 length equals 20 residues. Per the germline V gene, CDR1 is SGHTA and CDR2 is FQGTGA. CDR3 bases: TGTGCCAGCAGCTTAAACCCCCCGGCGGGAGGATCAGGGGGTGGAGAGACCCAGTACTTC. Protein sequence: CASSLNPPAGGSGGGETQYF.

The V and J genes are TRBV20-1 and TRBJ2-7, with D perhaps TRBD1 or TRBD2 (5 bases each). Trimming took off 1 base at V and 3 bases at J, with 10 bases between the two ends. This CDR3 comprises 13 residues. Germline loops: CDR1 DFQATT, CDR2 SNEGSKA (reference sequence). CDR3 amino acids: CSARVRDLYEQYF. Here the CDR3 DNA reads TGCAGTGCTAGAGTTAGGGACCTCTACGAGCAGTACTTC.

This clonotype was recorded many times. The chain employs TRBV9 and TRBJ1-2, with TRBD1 matching 7 bases. Germline V lookup: CDR1 SGDLS, CDR2 YYNGEE. The V gene end was trimmed by 4 bases and the J gene end by 6 bases; junction bases not matched to a gene: 12. This CDR3 has 15 amino acids. CDR3 DNA: TGTGCCAGCAGCCCAGTACTGACAGGGTCTAATGGCTACACCTTC. It specifies CASSPVLTGSNGYTF.

This clonotype was found many times. This chain links TRBV12-3 or TRBV12-4 with TRBJ2-6; D ambiguous. V shed 5 bases and J shed 1 base, with 24 bases lying between them. This CDR3 contains 20 residues. The CDR3: CASSINLRRSTPSGANVLTF. The CDR3 DNA reads as TGTGCCAGCAGTATAAACCTACGGCGATCTACGCCGTCTGGGGCCAACGTCCTGACTTTC.

This clonotype was seen repeatedly, ten times or more. The chain recombines TRBV27 with TRBJ1-2; D is unclear. CDR1 MNHEY and CDR2 SMNVEV come from the germline V gene (reference sequence). This CDR3 is 13 amino acids long. V lost 8 bases to trimming and J lost 8 bases, with 18 bases between them. The CDR3 here is CASVGVSSEGYTF. CDR3 nucleotide sequence: TGTGCCAGCGTCGGAGTCTCCTCGGAGGGCTACACCTTC.

The table lists this clonotype with a count of one. The chain carries TRBV6-5 and TRBJ2-7, with D unclear. The CDR3 consists of 15 residues. Germline V gene lookup returns CDR1 MNHEY and CDR2 SVGAGI. Trimming took 0 bases from V and 0 from J, leaving 9 bases between them. In nucleotides, the CDR3 is TGTGCCAGCAGTTACTCGATCCCGGTCTCCTACGAGCAGTACTTC. It specifies CASSYSIPVSYEQYF.

The sample holds many counts of this clonotype. The V gene is TRBV28, the J gene TRBJ2-7, with D perhaps being TRBD1 or TRBD2 (7 bases each). Germline V lookup: CDR1 MDHEN, CDR2 SYDVKM. With 7 bases removed from V and 7 bases from J, the gap between germline ends came to 23 bases. The CDR3 spans 15 residues. The CDR3 coding sequence is TGTGCCAGCACTCCCTCAGGGGGGGCTCCAGGGGAGCAGTACTTC. The encoded protein is CASTPSGGAPGEQYF.

This clonotype was seen only a few times. The chain links TRBV7-9 to TRBJ1-1; 7 bases line up with TRBD1. V shed 6 bases and J 5 bases; nucleotides not matched to a gene: 9. This CDR3 is built from 14 residues. CDR1 is SEHNR, CDR2 FQNEAQ, per germline (reference sequence). The DNA of the CDR3 is TGTGCCAGCAGACAGACAGGGAGAAATACTGAAGCTTTCTTT. Residues: CASRQTGRNTEAFF.

Many counts were recorded for this clonotype. This rearrangement joins TRBV7-2 to TRBJ2-7; 8 bases agree with TRBD2. The CDR3 spans 15 residues. V was clipped by 5 bases and J by 5 bases; unmatched bases: 11. Germline CDR1 SGHTA, CDR2 FQGNSA. The CDR3 here is CASSPRGGFRNEQYF. CDR3 DNA sequence: TGTGCCAGCAGCCCACGGGGGGGGTTCAGGAACGAGCAGTACTTC.

This clonotype was seen many times. V is TRBV10-3 and J is TRBJ2-7; D not resolved. The CDR3 runs to 15 residues. Per germline, CDR1 ENHRY and CDR2 SYGVKD. The germline V and J ends were trimmed by 2 bases and 3 bases, with 14 bases remaining between them. The CDR3 is CAISEMADQIYEQYF. CDR3 DNA sequence: TGTGCCATCAGTGAGATGGCAGACCAGATCTACGAGCAGTACTTC.

This clonotype came up a few times. This CDR3 reads CASSKAAGGRNEQFF. CDR3 DNA: TGTGCCAGTAGTAAGGCAGCGGGAGGGCGCAATGAGCAGTTCTTC. The chain has TRBV19 and TRBJ2-1; TRBD2 agrees at 10 bases. CDR1 is LNHDA, CDR2 SQIVND, per germline (reference sequence). Trimming took 4 bases from V and 6 from J; bases not matched to a gene: 6. The length of the CDR3 is 15 residues.

V gene TRBV2 combines with J gene TRBJ1-6; D is possibly TRBD1 (6 bases). The germline V gene has CDR1 SNHLY and CDR2 FYNNEI. Trimming left V 1 base short and J 9 bases short, with 16 bases between. The CDR3 spans 16 residues. The CDR3 here is CASSEVAQGPFSPLHF. The CDR3 region has the DNA TGTGCCAGCAGTGAAGTTGCGCAGGGGCCTTTTTCACCCCTCCACTTT.

This clonotype occurred a few times. A much larger clone differs from this one at a single base, so this may be a read error. The V call is TRBV5-6, the J call TRBJ2-2; D is unresolved. Deletions cut 4 bases from V and 0 bases from J, with 7 bases between. Per germline, CDR1 SGHDT and CDR2 YYEEEE. The CDR3 has 14 amino acids. Here the CDR3 reads CASSLYANTGELFF. The DNA of the CDR3 is TGTGCCAGCAGCCTTTACGCGAACACCGGGGAGCTGTTTTTT.

This clonotype was observed many times. The rearrangement links TRBV6-1 to TRBJ2-5; D may be TRBD1 or TRBD2 (5 bases each). V lost 8 bases to trimming and J lost 3 bases, with 10 bases between them. Germline V gene data show CDR1 as MNHNS and CDR2 as SASEGT. This CDR3 has 12 amino acids. The CDR3 DNA follows: TGTGCCAGCGGGCAGGGAGAAGAGACCCAGTACTTC. Its translation is CASGQGEETQYF.

In its sample, this clonotype was seen many times. The chain recombines TRBV11-3 with TRBJ2-1; D not resolved. CDR1 and CDR2 (germline): SGHNT, YENEEA. Trimming stripped 1 base from V and 5 bases from J, with 6 bases between. The CDR3 contains 13 residues. The CDR3 nucleotides are TGTGCCAGCAGCTTAGGGCTAAACAATGAGCAGTTCTTC. This sequence encodes CASSLGLNNEQFF.

The chain couples TRBV6-7 to TRBJ1-3; D is uncertain. TRBV6-7 is placed among ORFs of uncertain function. The CDR3 extends over 15 amino acids. V was clipped by 9 bases and J by 0 bases, with 15 bases between them. Here the CDR3 DNA reads TGTGCCAGAGATGACGGCCAGTCCTCTGGAAACACCATATATTTT. Its protein product is CARDDGQSSGNTIYF.